The 8 T cell receptor beta chains below were found in one sample sequenced in a study of OX40 agonist ivuxolimab in advanced cancers. To prepare the library, the immunoSEQ multiplex PCR assay was applied. In its TCRdb copy, this immuneACCESS table keeps in-frame sequences only and misses some clones. Where compared with another copy, unresolved V genes explain less than half of these, and the others have no known cause. This sample holds some 65,000 clones; around 90% were observed only once. The biggest ten clones account for under 3.5% of the sample. This specimen consisted of CD4+ or CD8+ T cells sorted from blood, obtained in a trial of the OX40 agonist ivuxolimab. The receptors were sampled from an adult with an advanced solid tumor such as melanoma, head and neck, liver or kidney cancer.

The chain couples TRBV4-1 to TRBJ2-3; 9 positions match TRBD1. The CDR3 sequence is 14 residues long. CDR1 is MGHRA, CDR2 YSYEKL, per germline. J lost 2 bases, V lost 4 bases, and 1 base had no gene match. In nucleotides, the CDR3 is TGCGCCAGCAGCCTACAGGGGGCCACAGATACGCAGTATTTT. It is translated as CASSLQGATDTQYF.

This chain uses TRBV28 with TRBJ1-4; D gene unclear. V was clipped by 6 bases and J by 8 bases, with 10 bases between them. CDR3 length: 12 amino acids. Germline loops: CDR1 MDHEN, CDR2 SYDVKM. The CDR3 nucleotides are TGTGCCAGCAGACGGGATCAAGAAAAACTGTTTTTT. It is translated as CASRRDQEKLFF.

The gene calls are TRBV6-5 and TRBJ2-3, with 11 positions matching TRBD2. Losses at the gene ends were 6 bases for V and 3 bases for J; bases not matched to a gene: 5. The CDR3 runs to 15 residues. Germline V CDR1 and CDR2: MNHEY, SVGAGI. The CDR3 loop reads CASSLAGGRTDTQYF. CDR3 in DNA: TGTGCCAGCAGCTTAGCGGGGGGGCGTACAGATACGCAGTATTTT.

V gene TRBV18 combines with J gene TRBJ1-5; possible D gene TRBD1, 5 bases. The germline CDR1 and CDR2 sequences are KGHSH and LQKENI. The CDR3 covers 14 residues. V dropped 1 base and J dropped 5 bases, with 9 bases sitting between them. Here the CDR3 reads CASSPLDSDQPQHF. The CDR3 DNA follows: TGTGCCAGCTCACCACTAGACAGTGATCAGCCCCAGCATTTT.

The rearrangement links TRBV2 to TRBJ1-6; the match to TRBD1 covers 7 bases. Germline lookup yields CDR1 SNHLY and CDR2 FYNNEI. The length of the CDR3 is 12 residues. The junction had 0 bases not matched to a gene; V was cut back by 5 bases and J by 8 bases. DNA for the CDR3: TGTGCCAGCAGTACAGGGGATTCACCCCTCCACTTT. This encodes CASSTGDSPLHF.

The chain recombines TRBV18 with TRBJ1-2; 7 bases map to TRBD1. The CDR3 runs 14 residues. Germline trimming cut 6 bases from V and 7 bases from J; bases unmatched to any gene: 11. The germline CDR1 and CDR2 sequences are KGHSH and LQKENI. CDR3 sequence (DNA): TGTGCCAGCTCCGAACCAACAGGGGATCGTGGCTACACCTTC. It translates to CASSEPTGDRGYTF.

This chain joins TRBV20-1 and TRBJ1-1; D unclear. V lost 6 bases to trimming and J lost 9 bases, with 14 bases between them. Germline CDR1 reads DFQATT; CDR2 reads SNEGSKA (reference sequence). CDR3 length equals 11 residues. CDR3: CSAPSSVKAFF. In nucleotides, the CDR3 is TGCAGTGCCCCGTCCTCGGTCAAAGCTTTCTTT.

V and J are TRBV11-3 and TRBJ2-3; D might be TRBD1 (5 bases). This CDR3 has 13 residues. Germline V gene sequence: CDR1 SGHNT, CDR2 YENEEA. The V gene lost 3 bases and the J gene lost 3 bases, with 7 bases spanning the gap. The CDR3 DNA reads TGTGCCAGCAGCTTCTCAGGGACAGATACGCAGTATTTT. Translating it yields CASSFSGTDTQYF.